The present T cell receptor beta chain was sequenced within a study of blood T cell repertoires in COVID-19. CDR3 length equals 15 residues. Germline V gene lookup returns CDR1 SEHNR and CDR2 FQNEAQ (reference sequence). Trimming cost V 0 bases and J 4 bases, with 13 bases left between them. Repertoires were generated with immunoSEQ multiplex PCR, while TCRdb's copy carries only in-frame clones and drops some. The data hold approximately 400,000 clones, with roughly 86% observed a single time. This study enrolled people aged about 18 to 100 from about two dozen US geographic areas. Membership in each cohort depended on participant-reported clinical history. Cohort 3 recovery required two negative PCRs, clearance, or symptom resolution.

The J gene is TRBJ2-7, the V gene TRBV7-9, with D possibly matching TRBD1 (5 bases). The clonotype was recovered from a man younger than 40 who had recovered from COVID-19. The sequenced material came from PBMCs or T cells enriched from blood (not recorded which). CDR3 sequence: CASSLAPGIWYEQYF. As DNA, the CDR3 is TGTGCCAGCAGCTTAGCTCCAGGGATTTGGTACGAGCAGTACTTC.